The 23 T cell receptor beta chains below were found in one sample sequenced in a study of OX40 agonist ivuxolimab in advanced cancers. The assay was immunoSEQ multiplex PCR, and TCRdb's table has in-frame clones only and misses some. Of fewer than 35,000 clones in the sample, approximately 80% were seen once. The material was CD4+ or CD8+ T cells sorted from blood, obtained in a trial of the OX40 agonist ivuxolimab. The receptors derive from an adult with an advanced solid tumor such as melanoma, head and neck, liver or kidney cancer.

The chain couples TRBV4-1 to TRBJ2-1; no reliable D call. The CDR3 has 18 amino acids. Germline CDR1 and CDR2: MGHRA and YSYEKL. V gave up 0 bases and J gave up 7 bases, with 22 bases separating them. This CDR3 reads CASSQEVLASSWLNEQFF. CDR3 in DNA: TGCGCCAGCAGCCAAGAGGTTCTGGCTAGTTCATGGTTGAATGAGCAGTTCTTC.

The chain uses TRBV10-3 and TRBJ2-5; possible D gene TRBD1, 6 bases. Germline CDR1 and CDR2: ENHRY and SYGVKD. Between the trimmed V and J ends, which lost 3 bases and 2 bases, there was a span of 16 bases. The CDR3 loop spans 16 amino acids. CDR3 sequence reads: CAISDQRQDPQETQYF. DNA for the CDR3: TGTGCCATCAGTGACCAGAGACAGGACCCTCAAGAGACCCAGTACTTC.

The chain uses TRBV30 and TRBJ2-3, with a weak D call TRBD2 (6 bases). Germline CDR1 and CDR2: GTSNPN and SVGIG (reference sequence). V gave up 3 bases and J gave up 1 base, with 26 bases separating them. The CDR3 is 19 residues long. Here the CDR3 DNA reads TGTGCCTGGAGAACTCTACACTTGGGACTCGTCGGGGGCACAGATACGCAGTATTTT. The encoded protein is CAWRTLHLGLVGGTDTQYF.

The genes are TRBV7-2 and TRBJ1-6; no definite D call. The CDR3 extends over 15 amino acids. Germline V gene sequence: CDR1 SGHTA, CDR2 FQGNSA. Trimming took 5 bases from V and 2 from J, leaving 10 bases between them. The CDR3 DNA reads as TGTGCCAGCAGCCCCAATGCGGCCTATAATTCACCCCTCCACTTT. Protein sequence: CASSPNAAYNSPLHF.

The chain recombines TRBV27 with TRBJ2-1, with TRBD2 matching 7 bases. The germline V gene encodes CDR1 MNHEY and CDR2 SMNVEV (reference sequence). The trim removed 5 bases at V and 5 bases at J, leaving 9 bases unmatched. This CDR3 contains 15 residues. CDR3 residues: CASSPRTSTNNEQFF. The CDR3 nucleotides are TGTGCCAGCAGTCCTCGGACTAGTACCAACAATGAGCAGTTCTTC.

This clone was seen only once. The CDR3 loop is CASSFGQTYEQFF. Here the CDR3 DNA reads TGTGCCAGCAGCTTTGGACAGACGTATGAGCAGTTCTTC. The chain couples TRBV5-8 to TRBJ2-1, with a possible D match to TRBD1 (6 bases). The germline gives CDR1 SGHTS, CDR2 YDEGEE. The ends were cut back, 2 bases at V and 8 bases at J, with 11 bases in the middle. The CDR3 runs 13 residues.

The rearrangement uses TRBV6-1 and TRBJ2-7; 10 nucleotides agree with TRBD1. The V and J ends lost 8 bases and 4 bases, in that order; junction bases with no gene match: 11. CDR1 is MNHNS, CDR2 SASEGT, per germline. The CDR3 has 15 residues. CDR3 loop: CASRTGQGVAYEQYF. CDR3 bases: TGTGCCAGCCGTACAGGACAGGGGGTTGCTTACGAGCAGTACTTC.

The CDR3: CASSTGVRDTGELFF. The CDR3 coding sequence is TGCGCCAGCAGCACGGGGGTGAGGGACACCGGGGAGCTGTTTTTT. The chain carries TRBV5-1 and TRBJ2-2; D is possibly TRBD2 (6 bases). V gave up 4 bases and J gave up 3 bases, with 13 bases separating them. The germline CDR1 and CDR2 sequences are SGHRS and YFSETQ. The CDR3 length is 15 residues.

By share of the sample, this clone is medium-sized. The chain recombines TRBV30 with TRBJ1-4; 7 bases fit TRBD1. V was pared by 7 bases and J by 5 bases, with 13 bases of the junction left unmatched. CDR1 and CDR2 from the germline V gene are GTSNPN and SVGIG (reference sequence). This CDR3 has 15 residues. DNA of the CDR3: TGTGCCTCAACCTGGGACAGTACACTGAATGAAAAACTGTTTTTT. As protein: CASTWDSTLNEKLFF.

Only a few counts were recorded for this clone. V is TRBV18 and J is TRBJ1-2; TRBD1 agrees at 7 bases. The CDR3 is 15 amino acids. The V gene's germline CDR1 is KGHSH and CDR2 LQKENI. The V segment lost 1 base and the J segment 3 bases; nucleotides outside the gene matches: 5. CDR3 DNA sequence: TGTGCCAGCTCACCACTAGAGGGGGCGGACTATGGCTACACCTTC. Its protein is CASSPLEGADYGYTF.

CDR3 DNA: TGTGCCAGCAGCGTAAATCCGGGACTAGCAGTTCAAGAGACCCAGTACTTC. The encoded protein is CASSVNPGLAVQETQYF. This chain links TRBV7-2 with TRBJ2-5, with TRBD2 matching over 9 bases. V trimming: 5 bases; J trimming: 2 bases; junction bases outside the gene matches: 12. Germline lookup yields CDR1 SGHTA and CDR2 FQGNSA. CDR3 size: 17 residues. Looking up the rest from reference TRBV7-2 and TRBJ2-5 gives the full variable domain: GAGVSQSPSNKVTEKGKDVELRCDPISGHTALYWYRQSLGQGLEFLIYFQGNSAPDKSGLPSDRFSAERTGGSVSTLTIQRTQQEDSAVYLCASSVNPGLAVQETQYFGPGTRLLVL.

This chain links TRBV2 with TRBJ2-7, with D perhaps TRBD1 (6 bases). CDR1 SNHLY and CDR2 FYNNEI come from the germline V gene. V lost 6 bases to trimming and J lost 7 bases, with 13 bases between them. The CDR3 contains 12 residues. The DNA of the CDR3 is TGTGCCAGCAGCGACAGGCTTATGGAGCAGTACTTC. Its protein is CASSDRLMEQYF.

J is TRBJ2-7 and V is TRBV9, with 8 bases matching TRBD1. Germline lookup yields CDR1 SGDLS and CDR2 YYNGEE. V was pared by 4 bases and J by 6 bases, with 9 bases of the junction left unmatched. This CDR3 comprises 14 residues. Here the CDR3 DNA reads TGTGCCAGCAGCCCACAGGGGGACGATGGCGAGCAGTACTTC. Residues: CASSPQGDDGEQYF.

The chain is built from TRBV4-2 and TRBJ1-3, with no clear D. Between the trimmed V and J ends, which lost 4 bases and 0 bases, there was a span of 10 bases. The length of the CDR3 is 15 residues. The germline V gene has CDR1 LGHNA and CDR2 YNFKEQ. CDR3 amino acids: CASSPGLSSGNTIYF. The CDR3 DNA follows: TGTGCCAGCAGCCCCGGACTGAGCTCTGGAAACACCATATATTTT.

The genes are TRBV18 and TRBJ2-7; 9 bases agree with TRBD1. The CDR3 has 15 residues. Germline values: CDR1 KGHSH, CDR2 LQKENI. V dropped 2 bases and J dropped 5; count of bases not matched to a gene: 7. CDR3 sequence: CASSPWTGVEHEQYF. For the CDR3, the DNA is TGTGCCAGCTCACCATGGACAGGGGTCGAACACGAGCAGTACTTC.

This chain uses TRBV7-3 with TRBJ1-2, with D possibly TRBD1 on 5 matching bases. V dropped 5 bases and J dropped 3 bases, with 13 bases sitting between them. CDR1 and CDR2 (germline): SGHTA, FQGTGA. The length of the CDR3 is 14 residues. CDR3 protein: CASSPEGGDYGYTF. In DNA form, the CDR3 reads TGTGCCAGCAGCCCCGAGGGAGGGGACTATGGCTACACCTTC.

V is TRBV4-1 and J is TRBJ2-1; D may be TRBD2 (7 bases). This CDR3 has 16 residues. The germline CDR1 and CDR2 sequences are MGHRA and YSYEKL. V was clipped by 1 base and J by 7 bases, with 17 bases between them. The CDR3 sequence is CASSQVGRGRANEQFF. The CDR3 region has the DNA TGCGCCAGCAGCCAAGTGGGGCGGGGGCGAGCGAATGAGCAGTTCTTC.

The chain recombines TRBV15 with TRBJ2-6, with D tentatively TRBD2 (6 bases). Germline V gene lookup returns CDR1 LNHNV and CDR2 YYDKDF (reference sequence). This CDR3 has 16 residues. The germline V and J ends were trimmed by 8 bases and 2 bases, with 16 bases remaining between them. CDR3 sequence reads: CATEQDRGTGANVLTF. For the CDR3, the DNA is TGTGCCACCGAGCAGGATCGGGGGACTGGGGCCAACGTCCTGACTTTC.

V gene TRBV7-3 combines with J gene TRBJ2-5, with 15 bases fitting TRBD2. In germline, CDR1 is SGHTA, CDR2 FQGTGA. The V gene end was trimmed by 5 bases and the J gene end by 5 bases; junction bases not matched to a gene: 3. The CDR3 is 15 residues long. CDR3 nucleotide sequence: TGTGCCAGCAGCCCCGGACTAGCGGGGGGGGAGACCCAGTACTTC. Amino acid sequence: CASSPGLAGGETQYF.

The V and J genes are TRBV6-1 and TRBJ1-6; D possibly corresponds to TRBD1 (6 bases). CDR3 length: 15 amino acids. The germline V and J ends were trimmed by 5 bases and 0 bases, with 8 bases remaining between them. Germline lookup yields CDR1 MNHNS and CDR2 SASEGT. This CDR3 is CASSTGRSYNSPLHF. The CDR3 nucleotides read TGTGCCAGCAGTACAGGGCGCTCCTATAATTCACCCCTCCACTTT.

This sequence joins TRBV21-1 and TRBJ2-7; the D segment call TRBD2 is taken from the table without a DNA check. TRBV21-1 is classified as a pseudogene. The CDR3 has 16 amino acids. The CDR3 loop is CASSREGRGLSYEQYF. The CDR3 DNA is TGTGCCAGCAGCCGGGAGGGGAGGGGGCTGTCCTACGAGCAGTACTTC.

The chain recombines TRBV5-1 with TRBJ2-3, with D perhaps matching TRBD1 (6 bases). CDR3 size: 16 residues. Trimming removed 1 base at V and 0 bases at J, with 12 bases between. The germline V gene encodes CDR1 SGHRS and CDR2 YFSETQ. The DNA for the CDR3 is TGCGCCAGCAGCTTGCAAGGGGGAGTAAGCACAGATACGCAGTATTTT. Its translation: CASSLQGGVSTDTQYF.

This clone was detected only a few times. The V gene is TRBV6-5, the J gene TRBJ1-3; TRBD1 matches 9 bases. The CDR3 has 15 residues. V dropped 6 bases and J dropped 3; count of bases not matched to a gene: 6. Germline-derived CDR1 and CDR2 are MNHEY and SVGAGI. The CDR3 spells CASRPPGQGGNTIYF. CDR3 coding DNA: TGTGCCAGCAGGCCTCCGGGACAGGGTGGAAACACCATATATTTT.